The 17 T cell receptor beta chains reported below all come from one sample, sequenced in a study of long-term antiretroviral therapy in people with HIV. The libraries were made with immunoSEQ v3.0 at survey level. TCRdb's table, derived via immunoSEQ multiplex PCR, lists solely in-frame clones and lacks some. The table lists 30,000 to 40,000 clones, approximately 85% of them singletons, with approximately 4.4% in the top ten. Source: unsorted PBMCs, taken 3.3 years after starting antiretroviral therapy. These receptors originate from a man aged 18 to 29 with HIV.

V and J are TRBV5-8 and TRBJ1-2; 9 bases line up with TRBD1. The V gene's germline CDR1 is SGHTS and CDR2 YDEGEE. This CDR3 is 15 amino acids long. V shed 3 bases and J 0 bases; nucleotides not matched to a gene: 3. DNA for the CDR3: TGTGCCAGCAGCTACGGGACAGGGTCTAACTATGGCTACACCTTC. Protein product: CASSYGTGSNYGYTF.

The V call is TRBV18, the J call TRBJ2-1; 8 bases are a match to TRBD1. The CDR3 loop spans 15 amino acids. V was pared by 2 bases and J by 9 bases, with 9 bases of the junction left unmatched. Per germline, CDR1 KGHSH and CDR2 LQKENI. CDR3 amino acids: CASSPAGQAYGEQFF. The CDR3 DNA reads as TGTGCCAGCTCACCAGCGGGACAGGCCTACGGTGAGCAGTTCTTC.

V usage is TRBV29-1 and J usage is TRBJ2-1, with D possibly TRBD1 on 6 matching bases. The CDR3 covers 10 residues. Germline V gene sequence: CDR1 SQVTM, CDR2 ANQGSEA. Trimming cost V 7 bases and J 7 bases, with 8 bases left between them. The CDR3 sequence: CSATGNEQFF. The CDR3, as DNA: TGCAGCGCGACAGGTAATGAGCAGTTCTTC.

The genes are TRBV29-1 and TRBJ1-1; D gene uncertain. Trimming took off 4 bases at V and 2 bases at J, with 8 bases between the two ends. The CDR3 has 12 amino acids. Germline CDR1 and CDR2: SQVTM and ANQGSEA. CDR3 region: CSVVASNTEAFF. For the CDR3, the DNA is TGCAGCGTTGTGGCCAGTAACACTGAAGCTTTCTTT. Filled out from reference TRBV29-1 and TRBJ1-1, the complete variable domain reads SAVISQKPSRDICQRGTSLTIQCQVDSQVTMMFWYRQQPGQSLTLIATANQGSEATYESGFVIDKFPISRPNLTFSTLTVSNMSPEDSSIYLCSVVASNTEAFFGQGTRLTVV.

V and J are TRBV11-1 and TRBJ2-1; D unresolved. V lost 1 base to trimming and J lost 5 bases, with 3 bases between them. The CDR3 has 12 residues. Germline V gives CDR1 SGHAT, CDR2 FQDESV (reference sequence). Here the CDR3 reads CASSLDHNEQFF. The CDR3 DNA follows: TGTGCCAGCAGCTTAGATCACAATGAGCAGTTCTTC.

The sample holds a few counts of this clone. CDR3 nucleotides: TGTGCCAGCAGCTTCACTGAAGCTTTCTTT. Amino acid sequence: CASSFTEAFF. The gene calls are TRBV7-9 and TRBJ1-1; D is unresolved. The CDR3 totals 10 residues. Germline loops: CDR1 SEHNR, CDR2 FQNEAQ (reference sequence). V gave up 3 bases and J gave up 4 bases, with 0 bases separating them.

V usage is TRBV10-3 and J usage is TRBJ1-2; 9 positions agree with TRBD1. Germline V CDR1 and CDR2: ENHRY, SYGVKD. The CDR3 totals 13 residues. Trimming at V came to 6 bases and at J to 8 bases, leaving 7 bases not matched to a gene. The CDR3 protein is CAISEQGARGYTF. CDR3 in DNA: TGTGCCATCAGCGAACAGGGGGCGCGAGGCTACACCTTC.

This chain uses TRBV5-6 with TRBJ1-1; no reliable D call. Trimming removed 0 bases from V and 2 bases from J, with 8 bases in between. The CDR3 length is 14 residues. Germline assignment: CDR1 SGHDT and CDR2 YYEEEE. The chain's CDR3 is CASSLDNLNTEAFF. The CDR3 DNA reads as TGTGCCAGCAGCTTGGACAACCTAAACACTGAAGCTTTCTTT.

V usage is TRBV5-1 and J usage is TRBJ2-1; maybe TRBD2 (5 bases). The germline CDR1 and CDR2 sequences are SGHRS and YFSETQ. The CDR3 runs 13 residues. V was trimmed by 4 bases and J by 5 bases, leaving 10 bases between them. The CDR3 is CASSPEGNNEQFF. The CDR3 bases are TGCGCCAGCAGCCCAGAGGGAAACAATGAGCAGTTCTTC.

This rearrangement joins TRBV5-4 to TRBJ1-4; maybe TRBD1 (6 bases). This CDR3 has 16 residues. CDR1 and CDR2 from the germline V gene are SGHNT and YYREEE (reference sequence). Trimming pared 4 bases from V and 8 bases from J, leaving 21 bases between. The CDR3 reads CASSTGPGVGGEKLFF. In DNA form, the CDR3 reads TGTGCCAGCAGCACGGGCCCAGGGGTTGGAGGGGAAAAACTGTTTTTT.

The chain recombines TRBV4-1 with TRBJ2-7; D tentatively reads TRBD1 or TRBD2 (5 bases each). V lost 2 bases and J lost 2, with 16 bases in between. The CDR3 runs to 16 residues. Germline loops: CDR1 MGHRA, CDR2 YSYEKL. The CDR3 region has the DNA TGCGCCAGCAGCCAATCCTCGGGGCCGGCGACCTACGAGCAGTACTTC. This encodes CASSQSSGPATYEQYF.

This clone was detected a few times. The CDR3 loop is CASSIRHGALYGYTF. The CDR3, as DNA: TGTGCCAGTAGTATAAGGCACGGAGCGCTCTATGGCTACACCTTC. The chain is built from TRBV19 and TRBJ1-2, with D uncertain. V shed 2 bases and J shed 4 bases, with 14 bases lying between them. This CDR3 region has 15 residues. Germline values: CDR1 LNHDA, CDR2 SQIVND (reference sequence). Filled out from reference TRBV19 and TRBJ1-2, the complete variable domain reads DGGITQSPKYLFRKEGQNVTLSCEQNLNHDAMYWYRQDPGQGLRLIYYSQIVNDFQKGDIAEGYSVSREKKESFPLTVTSAQKNPTAFYLCASSIRHGALYGYTFGSGTRLTVV.

The chain joins TRBV7-9 to TRBJ2-7; the D gene is possibly TRBD2 (5 bases). Germline V gene data show CDR1 as SEHNR and CDR2 as FQNEAQ (reference sequence). Deletions cut 1 base from V and 6 bases from J, with 13 bases between. The CDR3 spans 14 residues. CDR3 sequence: CASSLVIGVGEQYF. The CDR3 coding sequence is TGTGCCAGCAGCTTAGTGATCGGGGTTGGCGAGCAGTACTTC.

The rearrangement uses TRBV9 and TRBJ2-7; a possible D gene is TRBD2 (6 bases). This CDR3 is 14 amino acids long. The germline CDR1 and CDR2 sequences are SGDLS and YYNGEE. The ends were cut back, 0 bases at V and 0 bases at J, with 7 bases in the middle. The CDR3 coding sequence is TGTGCCAGCAGCGTAGACGGGAGCTCCTACGAGCAGTACTTC. Protein: CASSVDGSSYEQYF.

The chain links TRBV28 to TRBJ1-3; 7 bases map to TRBD1. V gave up 5 bases and J gave up 0 bases; unmatched junction bases: 4. Germline V gene sequence: CDR1 MDHEN, CDR2 SYDVKM. The CDR3 loop spans 15 amino acids. The CDR3 DNA sequence: TGTGCCAGCAGTCCAGCAGGGGGCTCTGGAAACACCATATATTTT. Its protein is CASSPAGGSGNTIYF.

This clone was picked up a small number of times. V and J are TRBV19 and TRBJ2-1; 12 positions agree with TRBD2. Germline lookup yields CDR1 LNHDA and CDR2 SQIVND (reference sequence). This CDR3 spans 15 amino acids. V gave up 3 bases and J gave up 9 bases; unmatched junction bases: 6. The CDR3 loop reads CASSMVSSGRGEQFF. The CDR3 region has the DNA TGTGCCAGTAGTATGGTGTCTAGCGGGAGGGGTGAGCAGTTCTTC.

The chain links TRBV28 to TRBJ2-1, with D perhaps matching TRBD1 (5 bases). V was clipped by 9 bases and J by 0 bases, with 15 bases between them. The CDR3 runs to 15 residues. Germline V CDR1 and CDR2: MDHEN, SYDVKM. The CDR3 loop reads CASCLKDSSYNEQFF. Written as DNA, the CDR3 is TGTGCCAGTTGCCTAAAAGACAGCTCCTACAATGAGCAGTTCTTC. Looking up the rest from reference TRBV28 and TRBJ2-1 gives the full variable domain: DVKVTQSSRYLVKRTGEKVFLECVQDMDHENMFWYRQDPGLGLRLIYFSYDVKMKEKGDIPEGYSVSREKKERFSLILESASTNQTSMYLCASCLKDSSYNEQFFGPGTRLTVL.